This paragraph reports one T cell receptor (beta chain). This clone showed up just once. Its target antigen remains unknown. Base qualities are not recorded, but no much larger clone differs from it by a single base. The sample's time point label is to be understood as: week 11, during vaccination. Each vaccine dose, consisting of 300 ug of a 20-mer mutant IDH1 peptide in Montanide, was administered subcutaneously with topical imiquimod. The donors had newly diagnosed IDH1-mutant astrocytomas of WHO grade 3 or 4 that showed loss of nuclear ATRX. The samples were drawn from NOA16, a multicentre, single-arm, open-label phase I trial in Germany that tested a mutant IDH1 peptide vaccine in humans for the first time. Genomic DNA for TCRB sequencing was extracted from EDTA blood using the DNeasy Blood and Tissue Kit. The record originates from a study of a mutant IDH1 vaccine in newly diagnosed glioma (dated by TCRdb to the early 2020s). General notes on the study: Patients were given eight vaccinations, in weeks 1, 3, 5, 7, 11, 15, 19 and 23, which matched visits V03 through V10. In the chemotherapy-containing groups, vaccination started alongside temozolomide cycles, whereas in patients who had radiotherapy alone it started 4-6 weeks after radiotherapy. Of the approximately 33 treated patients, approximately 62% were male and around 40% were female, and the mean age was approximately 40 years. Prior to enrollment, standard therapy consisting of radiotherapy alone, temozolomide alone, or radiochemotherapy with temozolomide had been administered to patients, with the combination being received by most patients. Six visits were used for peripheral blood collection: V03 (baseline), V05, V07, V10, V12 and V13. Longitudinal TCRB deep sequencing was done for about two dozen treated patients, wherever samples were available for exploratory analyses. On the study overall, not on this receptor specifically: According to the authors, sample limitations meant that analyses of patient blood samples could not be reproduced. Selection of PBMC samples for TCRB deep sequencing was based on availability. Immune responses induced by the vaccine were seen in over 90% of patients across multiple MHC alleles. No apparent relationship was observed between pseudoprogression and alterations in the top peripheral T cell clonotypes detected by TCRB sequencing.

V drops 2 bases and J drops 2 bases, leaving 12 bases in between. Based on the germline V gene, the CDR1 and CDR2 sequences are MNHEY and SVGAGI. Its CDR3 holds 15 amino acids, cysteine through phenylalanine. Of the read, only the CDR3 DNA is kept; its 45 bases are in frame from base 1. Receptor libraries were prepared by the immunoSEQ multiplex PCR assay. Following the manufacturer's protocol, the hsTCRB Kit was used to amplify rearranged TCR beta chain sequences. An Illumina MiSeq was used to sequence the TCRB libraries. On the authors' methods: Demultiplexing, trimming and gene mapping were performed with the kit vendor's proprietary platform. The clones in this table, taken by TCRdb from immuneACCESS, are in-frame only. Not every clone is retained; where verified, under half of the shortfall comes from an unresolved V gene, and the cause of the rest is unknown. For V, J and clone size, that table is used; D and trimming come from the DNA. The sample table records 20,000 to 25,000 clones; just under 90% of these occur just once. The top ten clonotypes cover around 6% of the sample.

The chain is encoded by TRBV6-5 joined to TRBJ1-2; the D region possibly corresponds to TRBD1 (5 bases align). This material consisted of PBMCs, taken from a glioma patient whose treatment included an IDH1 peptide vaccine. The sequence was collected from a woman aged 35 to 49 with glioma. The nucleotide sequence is TGTGCCAGCAGTTACCGGCTTAAGGGGAACTATGGCTACACCTTC. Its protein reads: CASSYRLKGNYGYTF.